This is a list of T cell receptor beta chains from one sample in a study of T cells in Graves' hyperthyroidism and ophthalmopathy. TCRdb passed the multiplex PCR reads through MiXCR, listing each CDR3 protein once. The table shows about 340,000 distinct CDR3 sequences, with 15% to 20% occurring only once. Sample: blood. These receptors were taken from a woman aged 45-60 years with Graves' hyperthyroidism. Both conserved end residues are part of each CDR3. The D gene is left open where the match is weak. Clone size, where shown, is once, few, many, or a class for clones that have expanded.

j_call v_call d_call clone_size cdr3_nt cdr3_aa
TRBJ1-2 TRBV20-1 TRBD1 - TGCAGTGCTACCCGGACAGGGCTAGTTTTGGATGGCTACACCTTC CSATRTGLVLDGYTF
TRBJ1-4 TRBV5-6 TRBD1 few TGTGCCAGCAGCTTAAAGGACAGGCGAGGTGAAAAACTGTTTTTT CASSLKDRRGEKLFF
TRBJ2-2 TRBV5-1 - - TGCGCCAGCAGCCCGGAGTGGACCGGGGAGCTGTTTTTT CASSPEWTGELFF
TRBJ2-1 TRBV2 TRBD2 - TGTGCCAGCAGTGAGACTAGCGGGGGTGGTGAGCAGTTCTTC CASSETSGGGEQFF
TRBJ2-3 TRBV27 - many TGTGCCAGCAGTTCATGGTTGGGCAACACAGATACGCAGTATTTT CASSSWLGNTDTQYF
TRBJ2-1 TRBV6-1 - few TGTGCCAGCAGTGCGCCCTGGGATGAGCAGTTCTTC CASSAPWDEQFF
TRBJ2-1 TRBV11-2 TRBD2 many TGTGCCAGCAGCTTAGAAAGGACTAGCAGCAATGAGCAGTTCTTC CASSLERTSSNEQFF
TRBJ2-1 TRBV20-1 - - TGCAGTGCTGGCGACGAGCAGTTCTTC CSAGDEQFF
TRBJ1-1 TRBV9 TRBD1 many TGTGCCAGCAGCTCGGGACAGGGAGGCACTGAAGCTTTCTTT CASSSGQGGTEAFF
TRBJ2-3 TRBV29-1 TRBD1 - TGCAGCGTAGAAACCGGGACAGCTAGCACAGATACGCAGTATTTT CSVETGTASTDTQYF